This TCR beta chain derives from a study of identical twins (dated by TCRdb to the mid-2010s). Study-level background: The study deep-sequenced TCR alpha and beta repertoires from monozygotic twins, unrelated adults of various ages and cord blood to test whether fetal clonotypes persist. Replicate twin experiments were performed at different times using different library preparation protocols to rule out contamination.

This clonotype was detected ten times or more. The antigen it binds to is not known. Base qualities were left out, and no much larger clone turns up one base away. Only healthy Caucasian donors were included. Three pairs of female monozygotic twins, all aged about 18 to 30 years, were included in the twin cohort. RNA for TCR libraries was isolated from peripheral blood mononuclear cells. The full study reports these points: In beta out-of-frame sequences, excess twin sharing was weaker, because having fewer shared sequences lowered the signal-to-noise ratio. Conclusions relied on cross-sectional statistical analysis, since the same donors could not be followed over many years. Abundant cord blood beta clonotypes had fewer insertions, young adult naive repertoires showed a similar but weaker trend, and memory repertoires showed no such trend. Out-of-frame TCR alpha sharing in monozygotic twins was systematically underestimated by recombination models, whereas sharing between unrelated individuals was in agreement with the recombination models. Invariant T cells such as MAIT and iNKT could partly confound zero-insertion analyses, though diverse VJ usage argued against this for most clonotypes. Compared with coincidental sharing between unrelated individuals, an excess of low generation-probability sequences was observed among out-of-frame TCR alpha sequences shared between twins.

CDR1 and CDR2 are read off the germline V gene as SGHDT and YYEEEE. V trim: 3 bases; J trim: 1 base; unmatched bases: 1. The CDR3 runs 14 amino acids, cysteine and phenylalanine included. Of the read, only the CDR3 DNA is kept; its 42 bases are in frame from base 1. The method was 5' RACE. The listed sequencing device is Illumina HiSeq 2000. A universal primer binding site was introduced by template switching, and a unique molecular identifier was present in the final cDNA, enabling accurate counting of TCR cDNA molecules. First-strand cDNA for TCR alpha and beta chains was synthesized from specific primers in the conserved constant-segment region. Each cDNA library was double barcoded, with a SMART-Mk sample barcode plus Illumina barcodes, to control for contamination. Two successive PCR steps introduced TruSeq adapter sequences along with Illumina sample barcodes. Sequencing of the TCR alpha and beta cDNA libraries was done on the Illumina HiSeq platform using custom primers. As for the authors' bioinformatics: MiGEC was used to process raw reads and extract unique molecular identifiers, and MiXCR was used to find CDR3 positions. Recombination models were inferred per individual with the repgenHMM and IGoR tools using an EM algorithm. The analysis of shared clonotypes was done with the tcR package in R, with sharing normalized by the product of cloneset sizes. Out-of-frame nonproductive sequences were analyzed to study raw recombination free of thymic and clonal selection effects. The public reads were reprocessed in TCRdb via fastp at Q25 and MiXCR, keeping in-frame beta chains. A single entry per CDR3 protein holds the most common genes and DNA from its merged rows. The V and J calls reflect TCRdb's pipeline rather than the authors' work. The sample table records around 650,000 distinct CDR3 sequences; just over 7% of these occur just once. The ten largest clones capture roughly 1.6% of the sample.

The sample also formed part of further work on yellow fever vaccine responses in identical twins. The second study's authors report: The T cell response to vaccination in identical twins was reported by the authors to appear partly convergent and partly personalized. In identical twins, the study followed T cell clones that responded to the vaccine with precision.

The chain is made from TRBV5-6 and TRBJ2-5; TRBD1 aligns with 9 central bases. The source is a woman under 30 in good health. The sample was PBMCs. The bases are TGTGCCAGCAGCTGGGGACAGGGCCAAGAGACCCAGTACTTC. The translation is CASSWGQGQETQYF.